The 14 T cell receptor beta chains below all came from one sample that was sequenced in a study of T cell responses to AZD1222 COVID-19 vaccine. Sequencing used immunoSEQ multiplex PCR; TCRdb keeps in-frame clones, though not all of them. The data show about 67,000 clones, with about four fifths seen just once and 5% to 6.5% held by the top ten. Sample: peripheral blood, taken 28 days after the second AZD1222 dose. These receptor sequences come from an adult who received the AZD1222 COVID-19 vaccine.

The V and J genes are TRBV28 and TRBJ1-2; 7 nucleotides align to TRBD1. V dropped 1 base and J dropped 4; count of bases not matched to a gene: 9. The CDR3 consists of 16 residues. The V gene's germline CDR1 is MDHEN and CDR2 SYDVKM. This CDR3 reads CASSLLGGQQVYGYTF. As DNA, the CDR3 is TGTGCCAGCAGTTTATTAGGGGGACAGCAGGTCTATGGCTACACCTTC.

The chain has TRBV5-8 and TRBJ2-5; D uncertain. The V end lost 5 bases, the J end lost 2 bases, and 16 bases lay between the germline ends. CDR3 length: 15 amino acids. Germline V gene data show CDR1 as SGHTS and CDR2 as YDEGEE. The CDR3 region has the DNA TGTGCCAGCAGTCCACACGAGGCAGGTCAAGAGACCCAGTACTTC. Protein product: CASSPHEAGQETQYF.

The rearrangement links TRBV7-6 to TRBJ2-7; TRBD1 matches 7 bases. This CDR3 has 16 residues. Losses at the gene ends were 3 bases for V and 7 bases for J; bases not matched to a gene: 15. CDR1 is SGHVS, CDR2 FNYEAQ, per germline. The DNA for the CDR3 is TGTGCCAGCAGCTTCACTTATACAGGGGACCTCGCGGAGCAGTACTTC. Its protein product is CASSFTYTGDLAEQYF.

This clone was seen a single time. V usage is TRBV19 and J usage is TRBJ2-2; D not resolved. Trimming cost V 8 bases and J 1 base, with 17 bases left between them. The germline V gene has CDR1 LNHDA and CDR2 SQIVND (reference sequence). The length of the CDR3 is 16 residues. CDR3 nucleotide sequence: TGTGCCAGTGGCACAGAACCCACCTGGAACACCGGGGAGCTGTTTTTT. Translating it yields CASGTEPTWNTGELFF.

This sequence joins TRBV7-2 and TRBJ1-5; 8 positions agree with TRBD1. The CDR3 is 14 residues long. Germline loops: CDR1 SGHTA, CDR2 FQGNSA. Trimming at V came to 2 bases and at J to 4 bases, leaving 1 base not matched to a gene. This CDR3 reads CASSLNRGNQPQHF. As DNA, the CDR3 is TGTGCCAGCAGCTTAAACAGGGGGAATCAGCCCCAGCATTTT.

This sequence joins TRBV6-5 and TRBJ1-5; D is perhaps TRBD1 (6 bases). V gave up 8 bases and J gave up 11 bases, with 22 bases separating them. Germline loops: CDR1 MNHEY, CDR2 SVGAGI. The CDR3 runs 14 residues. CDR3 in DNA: TGTGCCAGCGGGAGGGACAACAGATTTTTGACCCAGCATTTT. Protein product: CASGRDNRFLTQHF.

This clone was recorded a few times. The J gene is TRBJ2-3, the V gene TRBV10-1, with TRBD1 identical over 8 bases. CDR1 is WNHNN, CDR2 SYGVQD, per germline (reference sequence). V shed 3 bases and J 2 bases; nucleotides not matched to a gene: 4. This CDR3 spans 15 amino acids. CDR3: CASSDGQGDTDTQYF. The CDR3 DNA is TGCGCCAGCAGTGACGGACAGGGAGACACAGATACGCAGTATTTT.

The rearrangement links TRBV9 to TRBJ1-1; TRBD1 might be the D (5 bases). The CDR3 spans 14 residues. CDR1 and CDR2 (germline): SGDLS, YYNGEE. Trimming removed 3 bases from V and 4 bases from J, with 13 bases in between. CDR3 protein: CASSGGGEGTEAFF. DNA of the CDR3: TGTGCCAGCAGCGGAGGAGGGGAGGGCACTGAAGCTTTCTTT. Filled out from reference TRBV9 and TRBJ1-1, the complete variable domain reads DSGVTQTPKHLITATGQRVTLRCSPRSGDLSVYWYQQSLDQGLQFLIQYYNGEERAKGNILERFSAQQFPDLHSELNLSSLELGDSALYFCASSGGGEGTEAFFGQGTRLTVV.

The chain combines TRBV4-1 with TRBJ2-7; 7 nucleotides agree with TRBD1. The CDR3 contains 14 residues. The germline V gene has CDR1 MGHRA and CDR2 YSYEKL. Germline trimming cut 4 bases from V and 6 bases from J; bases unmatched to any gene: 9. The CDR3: CASSPLDRAREQYF. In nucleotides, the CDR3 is TGCGCCAGCAGCCCCTTAGACAGGGCTCGCGAGCAGTACTTC.

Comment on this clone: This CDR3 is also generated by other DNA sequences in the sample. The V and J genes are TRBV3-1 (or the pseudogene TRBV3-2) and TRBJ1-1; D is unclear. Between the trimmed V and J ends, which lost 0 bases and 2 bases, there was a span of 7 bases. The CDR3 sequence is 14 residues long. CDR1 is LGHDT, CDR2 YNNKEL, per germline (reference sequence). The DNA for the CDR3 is TGTGCCAGCAGCCAAGAAGGCAGAAACACTGAAGCTTTCTTT. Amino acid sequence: CASSQEGRNTEAFF.

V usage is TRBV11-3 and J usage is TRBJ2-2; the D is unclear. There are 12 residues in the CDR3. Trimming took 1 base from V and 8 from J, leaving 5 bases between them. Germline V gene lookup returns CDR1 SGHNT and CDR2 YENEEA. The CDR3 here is CASSLGRGELFF. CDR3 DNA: TGTGCCAGCAGCTTAGGAAGAGGGGAGCTGTTTTTT.

This CDR3 reads CASSYSHPGMNTEAFF. The CDR3 DNA reads TGTGCCAGCAGTTACTCCCATCCAGGGATGAACACTGAAGCTTTCTTT. The chain links TRBV6-5 to TRBJ1-1; tentatively, D is TRBD1 (5 bases). This CDR3 comprises 16 residues. Trimming pared 0 bases from V and 0 bases from J, leaving 11 bases between. The germline V gene has CDR1 MNHEY and CDR2 SVGAGI.

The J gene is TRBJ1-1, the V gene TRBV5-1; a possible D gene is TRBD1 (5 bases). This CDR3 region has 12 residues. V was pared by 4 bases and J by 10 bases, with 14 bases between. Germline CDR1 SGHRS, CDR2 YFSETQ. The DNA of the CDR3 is TGCGCCAGCAGCGCGGACGGGGACGGAGCTTTCTTT. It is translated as CASSADGDGAFF.

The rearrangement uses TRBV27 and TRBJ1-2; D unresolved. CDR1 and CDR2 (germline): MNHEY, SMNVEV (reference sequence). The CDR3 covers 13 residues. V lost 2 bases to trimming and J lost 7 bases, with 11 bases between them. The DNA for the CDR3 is TGTGCCAGCAGTTTAAGCCACATGGCTGGCTACACCTTC. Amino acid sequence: CASSLSHMAGYTF.